Included here is one TCR beta chain sequence, with context. The CDR3 has 18 residues. How the authors handled the data: For nucleated cells, counts were estimated from reference gene primer amplification. The data were produced by immunoSEQ multiplex PCR, yet TCRdb's version contains in-frame clones alone and is incomplete. D and trimming were read from the DNA, whereas the V and J calls and clone size are those reported in that table. This table holds 220,000 or so clones, roughly 80% found once. This sample is part of a study of blood T cell repertoires in COVID-19. Study details: Italy, Spain and the United States were the sources of the convalescent and acute COVID-19 samples. Sample material is recorded as cDNA or gDNA derived from T cells, B-cell-depleted T cells, or PBMCs.

The sequence was obtained from a man younger than 40 with active or convalescent COVID-19. Sequences were obtained from peripheral blood. The V call is TRBV21-1, the J call TRBJ1-4; TRBD1, the table's D call, lacks a check against the DNA. TRBV21-1 is listed as a pseudogene. This CDR3 is CASSKGDREGRTNEKLFF. CDR3 sequence (DNA): TGTGCCAGCAGCAAAGGGGACAGGGAGGGGAGAACTAATGAAAAACTGTTTTTT.